This TCR beta chain was recovered during a study of T-cell memory formation after mild COVID-19. This CDR3 has 16 residues. Germline trimming cut 5 bases from V and 3 bases from J; bases unmatched to any gene: 9. TCRdb itself ran the 5' RACE reads through MiXCR, one entry per CDR3 protein. The sample comprises some 82,000 distinct CDR3 sequences, roughly 13% of which are singletons, and about 40% rests with the top ten. The chain has TRBV12-3 or TRBV12-4 and TRBJ2-2; 7 nucleotides match TRBD1. Sample: PBMCs or a T cell subset sorted from them (not recorded which). The source is a man between 18 and 35 years old who had mild COVID-19 (a few samples of this study predate the infection). Cell type and time point are not known. The CDR3 DNA sequence: TGTGCCAGCAGTCCGATCCCTACAGGGGACACCGGGGAGCTGTTTTTT. Protein: CASSPIPTGDTGELFF.